The 28 T cell receptor beta chains reported below all come from one sample, sequenced in a study of blood T cells in healthy people across ages. A second PCR, run for about 7 to 11 cycles, used a sample-barcoded 5' primer plus a J-beta primer mix. TCRdb re-called the 5' RACE reads with MiXCR, one entry per CDR3 protein. The profile shows 800,000 to 950,000 distinct CDR3 sequences, about 48% of them singletons. The sequenced material came from blood. The receptors stem from a man under 40 in good health.

J is TRBJ2-1 and V is TRBV7-3; the D gene is possibly TRBD2 (5 bases). Trimming stripped 4 bases from V and 5 bases from J, with 9 bases between. Per the germline V gene, CDR1 is SGHTA and CDR2 is FQGTGA. The CDR3 has 13 amino acids. The CDR3 sequence: CASSSPLDNEQFF. The CDR3 DNA follows: TGTGCCAGCAGCTCCCCACTAGACAATGAGCAGTTCTTC.

Here the CDR3 reads CASSQDLAVAPSYEQYF. Written as DNA, the CDR3 is TGTGCCAGCAGCCAAGATCTAGCGGTCGCCCCCTCCTACGAGCAGTACTTC. V usage is TRBV14 and J usage is TRBJ2-7, with TRBD2 matching over 7 bases. Germline CDR1 and CDR2: SGHDN and FVKESK. The CDR3 runs to 17 residues. V lost 0 bases and J lost 0; bases outside the gene matches: 8.

This clonotype was counted a few times. The chain uses TRBV7-2 and TRBJ1-1, with D possibly being TRBD1 (6 bases). This CDR3 is 13 amino acids long. V was shortened by 5 bases and J by 3 bases, with 10 bases between the two germline ends. Per germline, CDR1 SGHTA and CDR2 FQGNSA. CDR3 sequence (DNA): TGTGCCAGCAGCCACAGGGCTGACACTGAAGCTTTCTTT. Encoded protein: CASSHRADTEAFF. Filled out from reference TRBV7-2 and TRBJ1-1, the complete variable domain reads GAGVSQSPSNKVTEKGKDVELRCDPISGHTALYWYRQSLGQGLEFLIYFQGNSAPDKSGLPSDRFSAERTGGSVSTLTIQRTQQEDSAVYLCASSHRADTEAFFGQGTRLTVV.

In DNA, the CDR3 is TGCAGTGCTAGAGATCTTAACAGGGGCGAACACGAGCAGTACTTC. Translation gives CSARDLNRGEHEQYF. J is TRBJ2-7 and V is TRBV20-1; 7 nucleotides agree with TRBD1. The CDR3 has 15 amino acids. The V gene end was trimmed by 0 bases and the J gene end by 5 bases; junction bases not matched to a gene: 10. Germline V gene data show CDR1 as DFQATT and CDR2 as SNEGSKA (reference sequence).

The chain couples TRBV11-3 to TRBJ1-1, with D unclear. V was cut by 4 bases and J by 4 bases, with 13 bases left in between. This CDR3 region has 14 residues. Germline values: CDR1 SGHNT, CDR2 YENEEA. The CDR3 bases are TGTGCCAGCAGCTCCTGGGGTTTGGGCACTGAAGCTTTCTTT. Translated, it gives CASSSWGLGTEAFF.

This chain uses TRBV10-3 with TRBJ2-3, with 10 bases lining up with TRBD2. V lost 1 base to trimming and J lost 4 bases; unmatched junction nucleotides: 11. Per germline, CDR1 ENHRY and CDR2 SYGVKD. CDR3 length: 18 amino acids. As DNA, the CDR3 is TGTGCCATCAGTGAGTTGGGAGGTAGCGGGGGGACCCCAGATACGCAGTATTTT. This translates into CAISELGGSGGTPDTQYF.

The chain recombines TRBV28 with TRBJ1-2; 9 bases match TRBD1. CDR1 MDHEN and CDR2 SYDVKM come from the germline V gene. The trim removed 7 bases at V and 4 bases at J, leaving 10 bases unmatched. This CDR3 is 15 amino acids long. CDR3 residues: CASTQPGQGTYGYTF. CDR3 nucleotides: TGTGCCAGCACACAACCGGGACAGGGTACCTATGGCTACACCTTC.

The chain has TRBV6-2 or TRBV6-3 and TRBJ2-5; D assignment may be TRBD1 or TRBD2 (5 bases each). Germline loops: CDR1 MNHEY, CDR2 SVGEGT. V was trimmed by 4 bases and J by 4 bases, leaving 10 bases between them. This CDR3 spans 13 amino acids. This CDR3 is CASSWGSVETQYF. The CDR3 DNA follows: TGTGCCAGCAGTTGGGGGTCGGTAGAGACCCAGTACTTC.

The genes are TRBV10-3 and TRBJ1-5, with D uncertain. CDR1 is ENHRY, CDR2 SYGVKD, per germline. This CDR3 is built from 15 residues. Trimming took off 2 bases at V and 3 bases at J, with 11 bases between the two ends. In DNA form, the CDR3 reads TGTGCCATCAGTGAGAGTGGAGGGAACAATCAGCCCCAGCATTTT. Translation gives CAISESGGNNQPQHF.

This clonotype was picked up a small number of times. The V gene is TRBV7-2, the J gene TRBJ2-1; 9 positions agree with TRBD2. After removal of 4 bases from V and 1 base from J, the junction contained 11 bases not matched to a gene. This CDR3 is 18 amino acids long. CDR1 is SGHTA and CDR2 is FQGNSA in the germline V gene. CDR3 sequence reads: CASSWLAGASPSYNEQFF. CDR3 DNA: TGTGCCAGCAGCTGGTTAGCGGGGGCGAGTCCTTCCTACAATGAGCAGTTCTTC.

This clonotype showed up many times. This rearrangement joins TRBV7-2 to TRBJ2-3; TRBD1 matches 10 bases. The length of the CDR3 is 15 residues. J lost 2 bases, V lost 3 bases, and 2 bases had no gene match. Germline CDR1 and CDR2: SGHTA and FQGNSA. DNA for the CDR3: TGTGCCAGCAGCTTGGGACAGGGGATCACAGATACGCAGTATTTT. As protein: CASSLGQGITDTQYF. Using reference TRBV7-2 and TRBJ2-3 for the parts outside the CDR3, the full variable domain is GAGVSQSPSNKVTEKGKDVELRCDPISGHTALYWYRQSLGQGLEFLIYFQGNSAPDKSGLPSDRFSAERTGGSVSTLTIQRTQQEDSAVYLCASSLGQGITDTQYFGPGTRLTVL.

This clonotype showed up just a few times. The rearrangement joins TRBV4-2 to TRBJ2-5; D may correspond to TRBD1 or TRBD2 (5 bases each). With the DNA end fitting TRBJ2-7 better, the J assignment may be wrong. CDR3 length: 14 amino acids. The germline V gene has CDR1 LGHNA and CDR2 YNFKEQ. DNA of the CDR3: TGTGCCAGCAGCCAGGGGGATCCACAGTACGAGCAGTACTTC. As protein: CASSQGDPQYEQYF.

The chain combines TRBV5-5 with TRBJ2-7; maybe TRBD1 (5 bases). Trimming removed 0 bases from V and 3 bases from J, with 7 bases in between. Germline V CDR1 and CDR2: SGHKS, YYEKEE (reference sequence). The CDR3 is 13 amino acids. CDR3 sequence: CASSLEDNYEQYF. As DNA, the CDR3 is TGTGCCAGCAGCTTGGAGGACAACTACGAGCAGTACTTC.

This chain connects TRBV5-1 to TRBJ1-1; D gene unclear. V lost 4 bases to trimming and J lost 5 bases, with 18 bases between them. The germline CDR1 and CDR2 sequences are SGHRS and YFSETQ. This CDR3 comprises 15 residues. CDR3 region: CASSPGVGLETEAFF. For the CDR3, the DNA is TGCGCCAGCAGCCCCGGGGTCGGCTTGGAGACTGAAGCTTTCTTT.

The chain uses TRBV6-2 or TRBV6-3 and TRBJ2-7; 8 nucleotides line up with TRBD1. Germline loops: CDR1 MNHEY, CDR2 SVGEGT. CDR3 length: 14 amino acids. The J segment lost 4 bases and the V segment lost 2 bases, leaving 4 bases of the junction unmatched. CDR3 sequence reads: CASSYGTGFYEQYF. The CDR3 DNA sequence: TGTGCCAGCAGTTACGGGACAGGTTTTTACGAGCAGTACTTC.

V is TRBV3-1 and J is TRBJ2-3; possible D gene TRBD1, 6 bases. The CDR3 has 13 amino acids. The germline CDR1 and CDR2 sequences are LGHDT and YNNKEL (reference sequence). V was cut by 3 bases and J by 4 bases, with 8 bases left in between. CDR3 sequence: CASSHSGADTQYF. Here the CDR3 DNA reads TGTGCCAGCAGCCACTCAGGGGCAGATACGCAGTATTTT.

The chain links TRBV7-9 to TRBJ2-1, with 7 bases matching TRBD1. CDR3 length equals 16 residues. The V gene end was trimmed by 2 bases and the J gene end by 9 bases; junction bases not matched to a gene: 13. Germline CDR1 and CDR2: SEHNR and FQNEAQ (reference sequence). The CDR3 DNA follows: TGTGCCAGCAGCTTACTAACCGCGGCAGGGGGAAGTGAGCAGTTCTTC. It yields the protein CASSLLTAAGGSEQFF.

In this sample, this clonotype turned up once. The gene calls are TRBV6-6 and TRBJ2-5; possible D gene TRBD1, 5 bases. Deletions cut 5 bases from V and 2 bases from J, with 12 bases between. From germline, CDR1 is MNHNY and CDR2 SVGAGI (reference sequence). This CDR3 has 14 amino acids. CDR3 amino acids: CASSTRQLQETQYF. The CDR3, as DNA: TGTGCCAGCAGTACGCGACAGCTTCAAGAGACCCAGTACTTC.

The sample holds a few counts of this clonotype. The chain combines TRBV30 with TRBJ1-1; a weak D match, TRBD1 (5 bases). Germline CDR1 is GTSNPN and CDR2 is SVGIG (reference sequence). The CDR3 spans 14 residues. Trimming left V 4 bases short and J 3 bases short, with 15 bases between. The CDR3 DNA sequence: TGTGCCTGGATGTCGGACACAGCTTACACTGAAGCTTTCTTT. It codes for CAWMSDTAYTEAFF.

The chain combines TRBV25-1 with TRBJ2-2, with TRBD1 matching over 8 bases. The CDR3 sequence is 14 residues long. V gave up 8 bases and J gave up 5 bases; unmatched junction bases: 7. Germline CDR1 reads MGHDK; CDR2 reads SYGVNS. The CDR3 region has the DNA TGTGCCAGCTGGGGACAGGCTTCTACCGGGGAGCTGTTTTTT. Encoded protein: CASWGQASTGELFF.

The V gene is TRBV2, the J gene TRBJ2-1, with D possibly matching TRBD1 (7 bases). Germline V gives CDR1 SNHLY, CDR2 FYNNEI. The CDR3 loop spans 12 amino acids. V dropped 8 bases and J dropped 7 bases, with 12 bases sitting between them. This CDR3 reads CASAGQKNEQFF. Written as DNA, the CDR3 is TGTGCCAGCGCGGGACAGAAAAATGAGCAGTTCTTC.

This clonotype was counted only a few times. The chain joins TRBV24-1 to TRBJ2-1; D is uncertain. Germline CDR1 is KGHDR and CDR2 is SFDVKD. The V gene lost 10 bases and the J gene lost 7 bases, with 19 bases spanning the gap. There are 14 residues in the CDR3. The CDR3 DNA sequence: TGTGCCACAAATGACCCCCTTTACGGGAATGAGCAGTTCTTC. Translation: CATNDPLYGNEQFF.

In its sample, this clonotype was seen a few times. The chain uses TRBV3-1 and TRBJ2-1, with a weak D call TRBD2 (5 bases). Trimming took 6 bases from V and 8 from J, leaving 11 bases between them. Germline CDR1 and CDR2: LGHDT and YNNKEL (reference sequence). The CDR3 loop spans 12 amino acids. The DNA for the CDR3 is TGTGCCAGCAGTGTGACCGGGGATGAGCAGTTCTTC. It codes for CASSVTGDEQFF.

V usage is TRBV20-1 and J usage is TRBJ1-4; TRBD1 agrees at 7 bases. The V gene end was trimmed by 6 bases and the J gene end by 0 bases; junction bases not matched to a gene: 10. The CDR3 spans 16 residues. Germline CDR1 DFQATT, CDR2 SNEGSKA (reference sequence). In nucleotides, the CDR3 is TGCAGTGCGCCTGACAGGGTCGTTTCAACTAATGAAAAACTGTTTTTT. Translation: CSAPDRVVSTNEKLFF.

The CDR3: CASSSTGPAQETQYF. The CDR3 bases are TGTGCCAGCAGCTCGACAGGTCCCGCCCAAGAGACCCAGTACTTC. The chain couples TRBV7-9 to TRBJ2-5, with a tentative D call TRBD1 (6 bases). Germline assignment: CDR1 SEHNR and CDR2 FQNEAQ (reference sequence). This CDR3 contains 15 residues. Trimming took 4 bases from V and 1 from J, leaving 13 bases between them.

This chain connects TRBV6-2 or TRBV6-3 to TRBJ2-1, with 9 bases identical to TRBD1. In germline, CDR1 is MNHEY, CDR2 SVGEGT. The CDR3 contains 15 residues. V lost 2 bases to trimming and J lost 9 bases; unmatched junction nucleotides: 8. The CDR3 protein is CASSYADRGVSEQFF. The CDR3 bases are TGTGCCAGCAGTTACGCGGACAGGGGTGTTAGTGAGCAGTTCTTC.

V gene TRBV20-1 combines with J gene TRBJ2-7; 9 bases map to TRBD2. CDR3 length: 16 residues. CDR1 is DFQATT, CDR2 SNEGSKA, per germline (reference sequence). Trimming removed 0 bases from V and 4 bases from J; junction bases left unmatched: 10. Written as DNA, the CDR3 is TGCAGTGCTAGAGATCTCGAGGGACTAGCAAGTTACGAGCAGTACTTC. It encodes CSARDLEGLASYEQYF.

This clonotype came up a few times. The chain employs TRBV27 and TRBJ2-5; 8 positions agree with TRBD1. The CDR3 is 16 amino acids. Germline CDR1 MNHEY, CDR2 SMNVEV (reference sequence). After removal of 2 bases from V and 1 base from J, the junction contained 6 bases not matched to a gene. The DNA of the CDR3 is TGTGCCAGCAGTTTAAGGATGGGGACAGGCCAAGAGACCCAGTACTTC. Residues: CASSLRMGTGQETQYF.